This T cell receptor beta chain came from a study of control samples from healthy donors and cancer patients. Sequencing was performed with immunoSEQ multiplex PCR; in TCRdb, only in-frame clones are kept and a portion is missing. In the table there are 120,000 or so clones, about 90% of which are singletons. Germline CDR1 reads SEHNR; CDR2 reads FQNEAQ (reference sequence). The CDR3 sequence is 15 residues long. The V end lost 4 bases, the J end lost 0 bases, and 10 bases lay between the germline ends. The rearrangement uses TRBV7-9 and TRBJ1-5, with D perhaps matching TRBD1 (5 bases). This receptor was taken from a man in his 60s in good health. The sample consisted of blood. For the CDR3, the DNA is TGTGCCAGCAGCTCCGCAGGGTCTAGCAATCAGCCCCAGCATTTT. Protein: CASSSAGSSNQPQHF.